This TCR beta chain derives from a study of identical twins. Trimming took 6 bases from V and 1 from J, leaving 23 bases between them. Germline values: CDR1 MDHEN, CDR2 SYDVKM. The CDR3 totals 18 residues. Using its own MiXCR run on the 5' RACE reads, TCRdb lists one record per CDR3 protein. The data show 420,000 or so distinct CDR3 sequences, with 18% seen just once and roughly 12% held by the top ten. The sequence derives from a man aged 45-60 years in good health. The sequencing input was naive T cells sorted from blood. The chain links TRBV28 to TRBJ2-3, with D perhaps being TRBD1 or TRBD2 (5 bases each). The CDR3 region is CASSQTRDARYGTDTQYF. Here the CDR3 DNA reads TGTGCCAGCAGCCAAACCCGGGACGCCCGATATGGCACAGATACGCAGTATTTT.